The source of this T cell receptor beta chain is a study of shared clonotypes between healthy human individuals. Study-wide points: Among non-shared clonotypes, generation probabilities were lower than among those shared by all four donors.

With regard to this clone: Its antigen remains unidentified.

Data came from immunoSEQ multiplex PCR; TCRdb stores just in-frame clones and leaves some out. The repertoire has about 580,000 clones, roughly 98% of them found once; the top ten carry 0.25% to 0.35%. CD45RO-negative, CCR7-selected cells formed the naive CD8 fraction, which excluded terminally differentiated effector memory CD45RA+ cells. This TCR derives from a man younger than 40 in good health. Sequencing was done on a sample of naive CD8+ T cells sorted from blood.

CDR3 in amino acids: CASSQPAEGETQYF. DNA of the CDR3: TGTGCCAGCAGCCAACCGGCGGAAGGAGAGACCCAGTACTTC. The rearrangement uses TRBV4-2 and TRBJ2-5; no clear D gene. The germline CDR1 and CDR2 sequences are LGHNA and YNFKEQ. This CDR3 spans 14 amino acids. V gave up 2 bases and J gave up 4 bases, with 11 bases separating them.